Below are 27 T cell receptor beta chains sequenced from a single sample in a study of T cells in Graves' hyperthyroidism and ophthalmopathy. Amplification yielded TCR beta CDR3 regions, with RNA transcripts as the source. Initially, a first-round RT-PCR of the TCR CDR3 employed the HTBI primer set. TCRdb passed the multiplex PCR reads through MiXCR, listing each CDR3 protein once. The data show approximately 600,000 distinct CDR3 sequences, approximately 15% seen once. Sequenced material: blood. All receptors come from a woman in her 30s with Graves' hyperthyroidism that later progressed to Graves' ophthalmopathy.

This clonotype occurred many times. V and J are TRBV12-3 or TRBV12-4 and TRBJ2-3; 12 nucleotides agree with TRBD2. The J segment lost 7 bases and the V segment lost 8 bases, leaving 10 bases of the junction unmatched. This CDR3 contains 15 residues. The CDR3 region has the DNA TGTGCCAGCTATTCGACTAGCGGGAGAACGAATACGCAGTATTTT. As protein: CASYSTSGRTNTQYF.

The rearrangement links TRBV7-2 to TRBJ2-7, with 9 nucleotides matching TRBD1. The CDR3 is 15 amino acids. Germline V CDR1 and CDR2: SGHTA, FQGNSA. Trimming cost V 0 bases and J 4 bases; bases outside gene matches: 4. The CDR3 loop is CASSLAADRGYEQYF. CDR3 in DNA: TGTGCCAGCAGCTTAGCAGCGGACAGGGGTTACGAGCAGTACTTC.

This clonotype was recorded many times. V is TRBV29-1 and J is TRBJ2-5; 7 nucleotides agree with TRBD2. Trimming cost V 8 bases and J 3 bases; bases outside gene matches: 6. Germline V lookup: CDR1 SQVTM, CDR2 ANQGSEA. This CDR3 has 12 amino acids. The CDR3, as DNA: TGCAGCTCCTGCCTAGCGGAAGAGACCCAGTACTTC. Translated: CSSCLAEETQYF.

This clonotype came up a few times. CDR3 residues: CAWSEVTLGNYGYTF. DNA for the CDR3: TGTGCCTGGAGTGAGGTGACATTAGGAAACTATGGCTACACCTTC. The chain carries TRBV30 and TRBJ1-2; D unresolved. The CDR3 length is 15 residues. V was pared by 1 base and J by 2 bases, with 14 bases between. Germline CDR1 reads GTSNPN; CDR2 reads SVGIG (reference sequence).

This clonotype occurred many times. In DNA, the CDR3 is TGTGCCAGCAGTTGGGACAGGGGTGCTGGGGCCAACGTCCTGACTTTC. Protein sequence: CASSWDRGAGANVLTF. This rearrangement joins TRBV27 to TRBJ2-6, with 10 bases matching TRBD1. The CDR3 runs 16 residues. Germline CDR1 is MNHEY and CDR2 is SMNVEV (reference sequence). Losses at the gene ends were 4 bases for V and 2 bases for J; bases not matched to a gene: 2.

This clonotype was seen a few times. The chain combines TRBV7-9 with TRBJ2-7; 11 bases align to TRBD1. After removal of 5 bases from V and 6 bases from J, the junction contained 9 bases not matched to a gene. The CDR3 extends over 15 amino acids. Germline CDR1 SEHNR, CDR2 FQNEAQ (reference sequence). Written as DNA, the CDR3 is TGTGCCAGCAGCCCCCTCTCCGGGACAGGGGGCGAGCAGTACTTC. This gives the protein CASSPLSGTGGEQYF.

This clonotype was seen at least ten times. The J gene is TRBJ2-7, the V gene TRBV28, with TRBD1 matching 10 bases. The germline V gene has CDR1 MDHEN and CDR2 SYDVKM. The CDR3 is made up of 14 amino acids. The trim removed 6 bases at V and 3 bases at J, leaving 5 bases unmatched. CDR3 DNA: TGTGCCAGCAGAAGGACAGGGGGAGTCTACGAGCAGTACTTC. Protein sequence: CASRRTGGVYEQYF.

This clonotype was seen at least ten times. The chain employs TRBV18 and TRBJ2-1, with D possibly TRBD2 on 5 matching bases. The CDR3 contains 14 residues. The V gene's germline CDR1 is KGHSH and CDR2 LQKENI. V was shortened by 9 bases and J by 8 bases, with 20 bases between the two germline ends. The CDR3 DNA sequence: TGTGCCAGTGGATCGGGAAGGGTTTTGGATGAGCAGTTCTTC. Translated, it gives CASGSGRVLDEQFF.

This clonotype occurred a few times. The chain carries TRBV30 and TRBJ2-1, with TRBD1 matching 8 bases. Looked up from germline, CDR1 is GTSNPN and CDR2 is SVGIG (reference sequence). The CDR3 contains 16 residues. The V gene end was trimmed by 0 bases and the J gene end by 12 bases; junction bases not matched to a gene: 16. The CDR3 reads CAWSVQGGRGILGQFF. CDR3 nucleotide sequence: TGTGCCTGGAGTGTACAGGGGGGACGCGGAATTTTGGGGCAGTTCTTC.

This clonotype was observed many times. The chain is built from TRBV30 and TRBJ2-1; 16 nucleotides agree with TRBD2. The CDR3 is made up of 18 amino acids. Germline assignment: CDR1 GTSNPN and CDR2 SVGIG (reference sequence). Trimming at V came to 0 bases and at J to 2 bases, leaving 4 bases not matched to a gene. The chain's CDR3 is CAWSVGTSGRGPYNEQFF. The CDR3 DNA follows: TGTGCCTGGAGTGTTGGGACTAGCGGGAGGGGGCCCTACAATGAGCAGTTCTTC.

A few counts support this clonotype. V is TRBV29-1 and J is TRBJ2-3, with no clear D. This CDR3 is 14 amino acids long. In germline, CDR1 is SQVTM, CDR2 ANQGSEA. V dropped 4 bases and J dropped 0 bases, with 11 bases sitting between them. The CDR3 coding sequence is TGCAGCGTTGGAGACCGAGCTAGCACAGATACGCAGTATTTT. Protein product: CSVGDRASTDTQYF.

The chain employs TRBV7-2 and TRBJ2-1; 7 bases align to TRBD2. Germline lookup yields CDR1 SGHTA and CDR2 FQGNSA. J gave up 7 bases and V 1 base, and 10 bases lay outside the gene matches. The CDR3 is 16 residues long. CDR3 amino acids: CASSLEGAGEGNEQFF. For the CDR3, the DNA is TGTGCCAGCAGCTTAGAAGGGGCGGGAGAGGGTAATGAGCAGTTCTTC.

This clonotype was counted ten times or more. This rearrangement joins TRBV7-2 to TRBJ2-7, with 7 bases that match TRBD1. CDR1 and CDR2 from the germline V gene are SGHTA and FQGNSA. The CDR3 totals 13 residues. V was clipped by 4 bases and J by 6 bases; unmatched bases: 6. The CDR3 DNA sequence: TGTGCCAGCAGCTGGGGACAGCCCGGCGAGCAGTACTTC. It specifies CASSWGQPGEQYF.

This chain links TRBV7-3 with TRBJ1-1, with D unresolved. CDR1 and CDR2 from the germline V gene are SGHTA and FQGTGA. The CDR3 is 13 amino acids. Trimming pared 5 bases from V and 3 bases from J, leaving 10 bases between. The DNA of the CDR3 is TGTGCCAGCAGCCAGCGGGTCCACACTGAAGCTTTCTTT. Protein: CASSQRVHTEAFF.

This clonotype was detected many times. The rearrangement uses TRBV27 and TRBJ2-7; D unresolved. This CDR3 is 15 amino acids long. The germline CDR1 and CDR2 sequences are MNHEY and SMNVEV (reference sequence). Trimming took 6 bases from V and 0 from J, leaving 15 bases between them. CDR3 DNA sequence: TGTGCCAGCAGCTCGGAACACCTCTTCTCCTACGAGCAGTACTTC. Translated: CASSSEHLFSYEQYF.

The table lists this clonotype with a few counts. The CDR3 loop is CSATNLEGTYEQYF. The CDR3 DNA sequence: TGCAGTGCTACCAACTTAGAGGGAACCTACGAGCAGTACTTC. The chain couples TRBV20-1 to TRBJ2-7, with D possibly being TRBD2 (5 bases). Germline assignment: CDR1 DFQATT and CDR2 SNEGSKA (reference sequence). The V end lost 4 bases, the J end lost 2 bases, and 15 bases lay between the germline ends. The CDR3 has 14 residues.

In this sample, this clonotype turned up a few times. The V gene is TRBV6-5, the J gene TRBJ1-2; tentatively, D is TRBD1 (5 bases). The CDR3 is made up of 15 amino acids. Germline values: CDR1 MNHEY, CDR2 SVGAGI. Trimming stripped 2 bases from V and 6 bases from J, with 16 bases between. CDR3 sequence (DNA): TGTGCCAGCAGTTACCAAGAGCCCCTCAGGGATGGCTACACCTTC. Its protein is CASSYQEPLRDGYTF.

Regarding this clonotype: One base away lies a much larger clone, so this may be a sequencing read error. CDR3 residues: CASGGRANAEAFF. The CDR3 DNA reads TGTGCCAGCGGGGGCAGGGCGAACGCTGAAGCTTTCTTT. The chain uses TRBV12-3 or TRBV12-4 and TRBJ1-1, with D maybe TRBD1 (6 bases). The CDR3 loop spans 13 amino acids.

The rearrangement uses TRBV6-5 and TRBJ1-1, with unresolved D. V dropped 2 bases and J dropped 4 bases, with 8 bases sitting between them. The length of the CDR3 is 13 residues. CDR1 and CDR2 from the germline V gene are MNHEY and SVGAGI. This CDR3 is CASSYGGVTEAFF. The CDR3 region has the DNA TGTGCCAGCAGTTACGGCGGGGTCACTGAAGCTTTCTTT.

This clonotype occurred many times. The rearrangement links TRBV20-1 to TRBJ2-1; the D gene could be TRBD1 or TRBD2 (6 bases each). Trimming cost V 6 bases and J 6 bases, with 18 bases left between them. Germline lookup yields CDR1 DFQATT and CDR2 SNEGSKA (reference sequence). This CDR3 spans 14 amino acids. The CDR3 spells CSAAEGGGGNEQFF. CDR3 in DNA: TGCAGTGCAGCAGAGGGCGGAGGGGGCAATGAGCAGTTCTTC.

This clonotype was found a few times. The chain employs TRBV30 and TRBJ2-1; the D gene is possibly TRBD1 (5 bases). Trimming shortened V by 5 bases and J by 9 bases, and 14 bases separated the two germline ends. The CDR3 spans 12 residues. Germline CDR1 is GTSNPN and CDR2 is SVGIG (reference sequence). CDR3 sequence: CAWGARSREQFF. CDR3 nucleotides: TGTGCCTGGGGGGCCAGAAGTCGTGAGCAGTTCTTC.

In this sample, this clonotype turned up a few times. The chain recombines TRBV3-1 with TRBJ2-3; possibly TRBD2 for D (5 bases). The CDR3 has 16 residues. From germline, CDR1 is LGHDT and CDR2 YNNKEL (reference sequence). V was shortened by 1 base and J by 2 bases, with 13 bases between the two germline ends. CDR3: CASSQGWTANTDTQYF. The CDR3 DNA reads TGTGCCAGCAGCCAAGGGTGGACTGCGAACACAGATACGCAGTATTTT.

The table lists this clonotype with a few counts. J is TRBJ1-6 and V is TRBV3-1; perhaps TRBD1 as D (5 bases). The CDR3 is made up of 17 amino acids. Per the germline V gene, CDR1 is LGHDT and CDR2 is YNNKEL (reference sequence). V shed 3 bases and J shed 7 bases, with 19 bases lying between them. The CDR3 region has the DNA TGTGCCAGCAGCCAGTTGGCTCTGGGGGAAGAGAATTCACCCCTCCACTTT. Its protein is CASSQLALGEENSPLHF.

This clonotype was seen at least ten times. Relative to the germline gene, one junction end is altered; a read error may explain this. The J gene is TRBJ1-2, the V gene TRBV7-9; the D gene is possibly TRBD1 (6 bases). Per the germline V gene, CDR1 is SEHNR and CDR2 is FQNEAQ (reference sequence). The CDR3 covers 11 residues. The CDR3 DNA sequence: TGTGCCAGCAGCTTATCGGGGGGCGCGTCCTTC. Translated: CASSLSGGASF.

This clonotype was observed many times. V and J are TRBV28 and TRBJ1-2; the D gene is possibly TRBD1 (6 bases). The length of the CDR3 is 15 residues. The germline V and J ends were trimmed by 3 bases and 5 bases, with 16 bases remaining between them. Germline V gives CDR1 MDHEN, CDR2 SYDVKM. The DNA for the CDR3 is TGTGCCAGCAGTTTCCCCACAGGGTCGGGGTATGGCTACACCTTC. Protein sequence: CASSFPTGSGYGYTF.

The gene calls are TRBV6-2 or TRBV6-3 and TRBJ2-1; D is ambiguous. Germline V CDR1 and CDR2: MNHEY, SVGEGT. The CDR3 sequence is 16 residues long. The V and J ends lost 5 bases and 0 bases respectively, with 14 bases between them. The CDR3 sequence is CASSQKLGGSYNEQFF. The CDR3 DNA reads TGTGCCAGCAGTCAAAAGCTGGGTGGCTCCTACAATGAGCAGTTCTTC.

There are many counts of this clonotype. The chain joins TRBV5-4 to TRBJ1-1; the match to TRBD1 covers 8 bases. J lost 2 bases, V lost 4 bases, and 7 bases had no gene match. Germline loops: CDR1 SGHNT, CDR2 YYREEE (reference sequence). The CDR3 covers 15 residues. The CDR3: CASSMQGARNTEAFF. The CDR3 nucleotides read TGTGCCAGCAGCATGCAGGGGGCGAGAAACACTGAAGCTTTCTTT.